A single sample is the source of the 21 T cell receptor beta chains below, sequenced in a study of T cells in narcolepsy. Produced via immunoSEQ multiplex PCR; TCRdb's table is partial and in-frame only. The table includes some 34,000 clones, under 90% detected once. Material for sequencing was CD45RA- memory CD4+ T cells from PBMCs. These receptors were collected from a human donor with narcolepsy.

The CDR3 is CASSLMSNTEAFF. CDR3 coding DNA: TGCGCCAGCAGCTTGATGTCAAACACTGAAGCTTTCTTT. The chain joins TRBV5-1 to TRBJ1-1; D is undetermined. CDR1 and CDR2 from the germline V gene are SGHRS and YFSETQ. Trimming removed 1 base from V and 2 bases from J, with 6 bases in between. The CDR3 spans 13 residues.

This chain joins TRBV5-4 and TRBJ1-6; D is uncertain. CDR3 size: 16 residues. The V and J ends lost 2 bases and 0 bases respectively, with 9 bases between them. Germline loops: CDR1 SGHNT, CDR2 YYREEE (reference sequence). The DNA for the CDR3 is TGTGCCAGCAGCTTCTGGACCTTCTCCTATAATTCACCCCTCCACTTT. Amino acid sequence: CASSFWTFSYNSPLHF.

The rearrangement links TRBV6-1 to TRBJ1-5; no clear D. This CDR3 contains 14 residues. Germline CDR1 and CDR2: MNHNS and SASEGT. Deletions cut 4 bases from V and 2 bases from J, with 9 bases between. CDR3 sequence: CASSAREGNQPQHF. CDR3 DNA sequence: TGTGCCAGCAGTGCCCGGGAGGGCAATCAGCCCCAGCATTTT.

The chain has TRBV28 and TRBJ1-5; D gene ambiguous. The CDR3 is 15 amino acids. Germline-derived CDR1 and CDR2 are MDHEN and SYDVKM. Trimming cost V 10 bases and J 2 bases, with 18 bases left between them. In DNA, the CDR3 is TGTGCCACCGTCGCAGGCGATTATGGCAATCAGCCCCAGCATTTT. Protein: CATVAGDYGNQPQHF.

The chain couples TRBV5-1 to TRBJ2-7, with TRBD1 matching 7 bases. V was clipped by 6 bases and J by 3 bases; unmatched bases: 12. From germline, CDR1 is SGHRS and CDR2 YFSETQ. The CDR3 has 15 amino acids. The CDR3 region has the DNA TGCGCCAGCAATATCGACAGGGTGGGAAACTACGAGCAGTACTTC. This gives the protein CASNIDRVGNYEQYF.

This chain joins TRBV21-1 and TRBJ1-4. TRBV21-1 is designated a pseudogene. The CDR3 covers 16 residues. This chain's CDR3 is CASSLGRGTFCWELFF. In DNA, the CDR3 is TGTGCCAGCAGCCTCGGCCGGGGGACGTTCTGTTGGGAACTGTTTTTT.

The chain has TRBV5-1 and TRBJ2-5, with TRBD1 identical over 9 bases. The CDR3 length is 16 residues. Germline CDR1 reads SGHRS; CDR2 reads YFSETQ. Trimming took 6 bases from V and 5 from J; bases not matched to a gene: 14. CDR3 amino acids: CASNPIGGTGIETQYF. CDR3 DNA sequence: TGCGCCAGCAACCCCATAGGGGGGACAGGGATCGAGACCCAGTACTTC.

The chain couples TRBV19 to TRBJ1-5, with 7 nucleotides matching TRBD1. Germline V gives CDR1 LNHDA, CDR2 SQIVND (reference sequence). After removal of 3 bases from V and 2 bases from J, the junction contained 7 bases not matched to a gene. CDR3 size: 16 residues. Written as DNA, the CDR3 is TGTGCCAGTAGTATCCCAACAGGGGACGGCAATCAGCCCCAGCATTTT. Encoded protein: CASSIPTGDGNQPQHF.

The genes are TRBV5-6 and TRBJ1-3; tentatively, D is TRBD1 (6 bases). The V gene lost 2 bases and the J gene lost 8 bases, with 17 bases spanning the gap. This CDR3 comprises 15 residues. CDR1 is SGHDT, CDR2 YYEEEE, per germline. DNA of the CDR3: TGTGCCAGCAGCTTACGGGGGCTCCCCGATTACACCATATATTTT. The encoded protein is CASSLRGLPDYTIYF.

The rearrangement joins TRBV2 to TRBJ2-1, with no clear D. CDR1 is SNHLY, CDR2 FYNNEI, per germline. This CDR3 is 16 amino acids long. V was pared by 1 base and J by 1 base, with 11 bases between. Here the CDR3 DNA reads TGTGCCAGCAGTGAAGGTTGGCTAGGATCCTACAATGAGCAGTTCTTC. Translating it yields CASSEGWLGSYNEQFF. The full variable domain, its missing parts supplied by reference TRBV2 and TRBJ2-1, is EPEVTQTPSHQVTQMGQEVILRCVPISNHLYFYWYRQILGQKVEFLVSFYNNEISEKSEIFDDQFSVERPDGSNFTLKIRSTKLEDSAMYFCASSEGWLGSYNEQFFGPGTRLTVL.

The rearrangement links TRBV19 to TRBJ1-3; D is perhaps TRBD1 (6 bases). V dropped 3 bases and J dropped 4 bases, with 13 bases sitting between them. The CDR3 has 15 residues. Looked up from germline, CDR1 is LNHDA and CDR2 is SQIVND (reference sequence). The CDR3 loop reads CASSILQGAGNTIYF. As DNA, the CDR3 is TGTGCCAGTAGTATTCTACAGGGAGCCGGAAACACCATATATTTT.

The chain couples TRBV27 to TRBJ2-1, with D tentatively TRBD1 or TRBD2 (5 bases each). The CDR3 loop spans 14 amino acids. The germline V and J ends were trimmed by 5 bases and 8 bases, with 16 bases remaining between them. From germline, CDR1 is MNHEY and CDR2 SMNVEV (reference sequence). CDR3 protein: CASSPLRGTDEQFF. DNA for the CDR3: TGTGCCAGCAGTCCTCTGAGAGGGACCGATGAGCAGTTCTTC.

The CDR3 loop reads CASSEPQLNEQFF. The CDR3, as DNA: TGCGCCAGCAGTGAGCCACAGCTAAATGAGCAGTTCTTC. This chain uses TRBV10-1 with TRBJ2-1; D is ambiguous. V was trimmed by 2 bases and J by 7 bases, leaving 9 bases between them. The CDR3 length is 13 residues. Per the germline V gene, CDR1 is WNHNN and CDR2 is SYGVQD (reference sequence).

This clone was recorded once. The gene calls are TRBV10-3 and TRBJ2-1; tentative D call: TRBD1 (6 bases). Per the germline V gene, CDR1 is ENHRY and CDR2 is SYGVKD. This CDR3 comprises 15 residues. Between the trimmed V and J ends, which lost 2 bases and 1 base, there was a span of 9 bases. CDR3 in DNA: TGTGCCATCAGTGAGACAGGGTCGTCCTACAATGAGCAGTTCTTC. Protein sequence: CAISETGSSYNEQFF.

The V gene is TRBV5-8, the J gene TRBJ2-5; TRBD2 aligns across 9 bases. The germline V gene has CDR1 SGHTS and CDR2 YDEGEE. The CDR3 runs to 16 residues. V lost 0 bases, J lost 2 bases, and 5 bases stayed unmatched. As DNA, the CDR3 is TGTGCCAGCAGCTTGGAAGGCCTAGCGGGACAAGAGACCCAGTACTTC. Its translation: CASSLEGLAGQETQYF. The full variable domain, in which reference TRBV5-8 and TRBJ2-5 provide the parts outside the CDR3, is EAGVTQSPTHLIKTRGQQATLRCSPISGHTSVYWYQQALGLGLQFLLWYDEGEERNRGNFPPRFSGRQFPNYSSELNVNALELEDSALYLCASSLEGLAGQETQYFGPGTRLLVL.

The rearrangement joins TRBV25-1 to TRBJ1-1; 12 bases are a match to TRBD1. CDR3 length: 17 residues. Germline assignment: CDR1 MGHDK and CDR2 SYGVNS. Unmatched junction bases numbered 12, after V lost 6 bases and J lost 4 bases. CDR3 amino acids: CASSAAGDRGPATEAFF. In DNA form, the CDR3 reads TGTGCCAGCAGCGCCGCTGGGGACAGGGGGCCGGCCACTGAAGCTTTCTTT.

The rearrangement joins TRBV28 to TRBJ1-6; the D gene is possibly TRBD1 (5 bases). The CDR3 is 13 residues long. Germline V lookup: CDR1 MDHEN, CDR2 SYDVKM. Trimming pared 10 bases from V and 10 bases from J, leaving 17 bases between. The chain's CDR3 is CANRRDGSSPLHF. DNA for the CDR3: TGTGCCAACCGCAGGGACGGGAGCTCACCCCTCCACTTT.

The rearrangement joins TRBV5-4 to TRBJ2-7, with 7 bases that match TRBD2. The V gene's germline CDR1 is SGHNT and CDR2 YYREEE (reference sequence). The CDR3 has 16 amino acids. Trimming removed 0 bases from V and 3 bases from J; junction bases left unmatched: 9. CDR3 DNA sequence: TGTGCCAGCAGCTTGGCCTCTAGCGGAGGGGTCTACGAGCAGTACTTC. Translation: CASSLASSGGVYEQYF. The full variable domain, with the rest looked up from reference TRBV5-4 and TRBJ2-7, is ETGVTQSPTHLIKTRGQQVTLRCSSQSGHNTVSWYQQALGQGPQFIFQYYREEENGRGNFPPRFSGLQFPNYSSELNVNALELDDSALYLCASSLASSGGVYEQYFGPGTRLTVT.

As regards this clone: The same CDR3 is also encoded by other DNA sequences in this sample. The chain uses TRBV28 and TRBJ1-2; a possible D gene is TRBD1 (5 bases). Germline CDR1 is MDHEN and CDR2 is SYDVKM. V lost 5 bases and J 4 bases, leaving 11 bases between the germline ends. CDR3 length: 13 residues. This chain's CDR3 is CASSLGQLYGYTF. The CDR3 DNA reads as TGTGCCAGCAGTCTGGGGCAGCTCTATGGCTACACCTTC.

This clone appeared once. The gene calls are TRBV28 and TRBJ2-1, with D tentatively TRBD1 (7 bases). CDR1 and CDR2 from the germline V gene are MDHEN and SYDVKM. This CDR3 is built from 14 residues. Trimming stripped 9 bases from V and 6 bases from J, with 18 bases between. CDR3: CASESGGGGNEQFF. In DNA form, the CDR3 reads TGTGCCAGTGAATCAGGGGGAGGAGGCAATGAGCAGTTCTTC.

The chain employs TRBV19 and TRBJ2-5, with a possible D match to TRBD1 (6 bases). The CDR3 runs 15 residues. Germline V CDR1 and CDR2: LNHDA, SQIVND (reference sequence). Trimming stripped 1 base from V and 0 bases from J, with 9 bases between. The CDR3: CASSIARTDQETQYF. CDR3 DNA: TGTGCCAGTAGTATAGCTCGGACAGACCAAGAGACCCAGTACTTC.